The 31 T cell receptor beta chains below were found in one sample sequenced in a study of blood T cell repertoires in COVID-19. Sequencing was performed with immunoSEQ multiplex PCR; in TCRdb, only in-frame clones are kept and a portion is missing. The top ten hold 7% of the sample, which has 170,000 or so clones, about 86% seen once. The sequencing sample was made of peripheral blood. The origin of the receptors is a man aged 45-65 years with active or convalescent COVID-19.

The gene calls are TRBV24-1 and TRBJ2-5; tentatively, D is TRBD1 (6 bases). The CDR3 runs 14 residues. Germline V gives CDR1 KGHDR, CDR2 SFDVKD. The V end lost 9 bases, the J end lost 5 bases, and 18 bases lay between the germline ends. CDR3 region: CATGARGSSETQYF. The CDR3 region has the DNA TGTGCCACCGGCGCCAGGGGTAGTTCGGAGACCCAGTACTTC.

The chain uses TRBV5-4 and TRBJ2-7; the D gene is possibly TRBD2 (7 bases). CDR3 length equals 13 residues. The V end lost 0 bases, the J end lost 5 bases, and 9 bases lay between the germline ends. From germline, CDR1 is SGHNT and CDR2 YYREEE (reference sequence). CDR3 coding DNA: TGTGCCAGCAGCTTGGGCGGGGGCCACGAGCAGTACTTC. This encodes CASSLGGGHEQYF. Combining the CDR3 with reference TRBV5-4 and TRBJ2-7 gives the whole variable domain ETGVTQSPTHLIKTRGQQVTLRCSSQSGHNTVSWYQQALGQGPQFIFQYYREEENGRGNFPPRFSGLQFPNYSSELNVNALELDDSALYLCASSLGGGHEQYFGPGTRLTVT.

V gene TRBV5-4 combines with J gene TRBJ2-7; 8 bases are a match to TRBD2. This CDR3 region has 15 residues. Germline V gene sequence: CDR1 SGHNT, CDR2 YYREEE (reference sequence). Trimming removed 0 bases from V and 4 bases from J; junction bases left unmatched: 6. The CDR3 nucleotides are TGTGCCAGCAGCTTGGGTAGTAGCGGGATTTACGAGCAGTACTTC. As protein: CASSLGSSGIYEQYF.

The chain couples TRBV6-1 to TRBJ1-6; D not certain. Looked up from germline, CDR1 is MNHNS and CDR2 is SASEGT. This CDR3 comprises 17 residues. V lost 0 bases and J 2 bases, leaving 11 bases between the germline ends. Here the CDR3 DNA reads TGTGCCAGCAGTGAAGCTGCAGGCAGTACCTATAATTCACCCCTCCACTTT. Translation: CASSEAAGSTYNSPLHF.

CDR3 nucleotides: TGCGCCAGCAGCGCTAGCGGGAGCTCCTACAATGAGCAGTTCTTC. It yields the protein CASSASGSSYNEQFF. This sequence joins TRBV5-1 and TRBJ2-1; 10 bases are shared with TRBD2. CDR3 length: 15 amino acids. Germline values: CDR1 SGHRS, CDR2 YFSETQ. With 4 bases clipped from V and 0 bases from J, the junction kept 1 base outside the gene matches.

The chain employs TRBV5-4 and TRBJ2-3; 13 nucleotides align to TRBD2. Germline values: CDR1 SGHNT, CDR2 YYREEE (reference sequence). The CDR3 extends over 18 amino acids. The J segment lost 2 bases and the V segment lost 4 bases, leaving 10 bases of the junction unmatched. In DNA form, the CDR3 reads TGTGCCAGCAGCCCCGGACTAGCGGGAGCCTCGTACACAGATACGCAGTATTTT. This translates into CASSPGLAGASYTDTQYF.

The chain has TRBV5-1 and TRBJ1-5; 11 nucleotides match TRBD1. This CDR3 contains 17 residues. Unmatched junction bases numbered 2, after V lost 0 bases and J lost 0 bases. Germline CDR1 is SGHRS and CDR2 is YFSETQ. For the CDR3, the DNA is TGCGCCAGCAGCTTGGGGGACAGGGGGTTTAGCAATCAGCCCCAGCATTTT. Translating it yields CASSLGDRGFSNQPQHF.

The chain joins TRBV7-9 to TRBJ2-1; TRBD1 is a possible D gene (6 bases). The CDR3 is made up of 14 amino acids. With 5 bases removed from V and 8 bases from J, the gap between germline ends came to 16 bases. CDR1 SEHNR and CDR2 FQNEAQ come from the germline V gene (reference sequence). The CDR3 region is CASSGQRYRDEQFF. The DNA for the CDR3 is TGTGCCAGCAGCGGACAGAGATACAGGGATGAGCAGTTCTTC.

The genes are TRBV15 and TRBJ2-3; D remains ambiguous. Trimming stripped 0 bases from V and 0 bases from J, with 13 bases between. Germline CDR1 is LNHNV and CDR2 is YYDKDF (reference sequence). This CDR3 has 17 amino acids. CDR3 loop: CATSRDSLAYSTDTQYF. Here the CDR3 DNA reads TGTGCCACCAGCAGAGACTCCCTTGCCTACAGCACAGATACGCAGTATTTT.

The chain couples TRBV4-3 to TRBJ1-2; a weak D match, TRBD1 (6 bases). This CDR3 region has 13 residues. Deletions cut 4 bases from V and 6 bases from J, with 12 bases between. Germline V CDR1 and CDR2: LGHNA, YSLEER. The CDR3 sequence is CASSPEGGHGYTF. In DNA form, the CDR3 reads TGCGCCAGCAGCCCTGAGGGGGGGCATGGCTACACCTTC.

This chain joins TRBV10-1 and TRBJ2-3; possibly TRBD2 for D (5 bases). This CDR3 has 11 amino acids. Germline CDR1 is WNHNN and CDR2 is SYGVQD (reference sequence). V was trimmed by 9 bases and J by 5 bases, leaving 9 bases between them. The CDR3 sequence: CASNGGDTQYF. As DNA, the CDR3 is TGCGCCAGTAACGGAGGAGATACGCAGTATTTT.

The V gene is TRBV27, the J gene TRBJ1-4; weak D call: TRBD1 (6 bases). Germline-derived CDR1 and CDR2 are MNHEY and SMNVEV (reference sequence). The ends were cut back, 6 bases at V and 4 bases at J, with 18 bases in the middle. The CDR3 covers 16 residues. The chain's CDR3 is CASRTQGNSGNEKLFF. The CDR3 DNA sequence: TGTGCCAGCAGGACACAGGGTAATAGTGGTAATGAAAAACTGTTTTTT.

This clone occurred once. V usage is TRBV11-2 and J usage is TRBJ2-7; 7 positions agree with TRBD2. This CDR3 is 14 amino acids long. CDR1 and CDR2 from the germline V gene are SGHAT and FQNNGV. J was trimmed by 2 bases and V by 4 bases; bases with no gene match: 5. The CDR3, as DNA: TGTGCCAGCAGCTACCACCGGGAGGCCTACGAGCAGTACTTC. Protein product: CASSYHREAYEQYF.

The DNA of the CDR3 is TGTGCCAGCAGCCTAGCGGGATTTAGCACCGGGGAGCTGTTTTTT. It specifies CASSLAGFSTGELFF. The chain is built from TRBV5-4 and TRBJ2-2, with TRBD2 matching 9 bases. V lost 4 bases and J lost 4; bases outside the gene matches: 5. Germline CDR1 SGHNT, CDR2 YYREEE (reference sequence). The CDR3 is 15 amino acids.

The genes are TRBV7-8 and TRBJ2-7, with 8 bases matching TRBD2. This CDR3 region has 15 residues. The ends lost 2 bases at V and 4 bases at J; junction bases unmatched: 7. The germline CDR1 and CDR2 sequences are SGHVS and FQNEAQ. Here the CDR3 reads CASSLSGRRFYEQYF. The CDR3 coding sequence is TGTGCCAGCAGCTTAAGCGGGAGAAGATTTTACGAGCAGTACTTC.

V usage is TRBV5-1 and J usage is TRBJ2-3; 7 nucleotides match TRBD1. Germline CDR1 reads SGHRS; CDR2 reads YFSETQ. The CDR3 has 16 residues. V lost 3 bases to trimming and J lost 4 bases; unmatched junction nucleotides: 11. CDR3 nucleotides: TGCGCCAGCAGCTCGGGCCCTGGTCAGGGGGCAGATACGCAGTATTTT. This encodes CASSSGPGQGADTQYF.

This chain connects TRBV11-2 to TRBJ2-5, with 7 bases identical to TRBD1. The V gene's germline CDR1 is SGHAT and CDR2 FQNNGV. The CDR3 consists of 14 residues. The J segment lost 7 bases and the V segment lost 3 bases, leaving 8 bases of the junction unmatched. Here the CDR3 reads CASSLDRSLGTQYF. The CDR3 DNA reads TGTGCCAGCAGCTTGGACAGGAGTCTCGGGACCCAGTACTTC.

The chain joins TRBV23-1 to TRBJ1-5, with 7 positions matching TRBD1. TRBV23-1 is marked as an open reading frame, function uncertain. The J segment lost 0 bases and the V segment lost 3 bases, leaving 14 bases of the junction unmatched. The CDR3 runs to 19 residues. The CDR3 loop is CASSQSVGTVGYSNQPQHF. The CDR3 DNA sequence: TGCGCCAGCAGTCAGAGTGTTGGGACAGTAGGATATAGCAATCAGCCCCAGCATTTT.

CDR3 nucleotides: TGCGCCAGCAGCCAAGGGGCTAGCGGGAGGGCGGGTGAGCAGTTCTTC. It translates to CASSQGASGRAGEQFF. The rearrangement uses TRBV4-1 and TRBJ2-1, with TRBD2 matching 12 bases. CDR3 size: 16 residues. Germline V gene data show CDR1 as MGHRA and CDR2 as YSYEKL. V trimming: 1 base; J trimming: 9 bases; junction bases outside the gene matches: 7.

This clone was detected only once. The rearrangement joins TRBV28 to TRBJ2-7; maybe TRBD2 (5 bases). The CDR3 is 14 amino acids. Trimming took 5 bases from V and 3 from J, leaving 14 bases between them. Germline loops: CDR1 MDHEN, CDR2 SYDVKM. The chain's CDR3 is CASSPPGKDYEQYF. In DNA, the CDR3 is TGTGCCAGCAGTCCCCCGGGGAAAGACTACGAGCAGTACTTC.

This chain connects TRBV7-3 to TRBJ2-1; 10 bases line up with TRBD2. The length of the CDR3 is 15 residues. J lost 7 bases, V lost 5 bases, and 8 bases had no gene match. Looked up from germline, CDR1 is SGHTA and CDR2 is FQGTGA. In nucleotides, the CDR3 is TGTGCCAGCAGCCGGGCTAGCGGGGGTGAGAATGAGCAGTTCTTC. This codes for CASSRASGGENEQFF.

The chain recombines TRBV7-8 with TRBJ2-7; the D gene is possibly TRBD1 (7 bases). The CDR3 extends over 16 amino acids. Germline V gives CDR1 SGHVS, CDR2 FQNEAQ. V was shortened by 4 bases and J by 6 bases, with 22 bases between the two germline ends. CDR3 amino acids: CASSSGRGTVLVEQYF. The CDR3 DNA reads TGTGCCAGCAGCTCCGGTCGGGGGACAGTGCTCGTCGAGCAGTACTTC.

This chain joins TRBV7-3 and TRBJ2-3, with D possibly matching TRBD2 (5 bases). The V gene lost 6 bases and the J gene lost 2 bases, with 15 bases spanning the gap. This CDR3 has 15 residues. Germline values: CDR1 SGHTA, CDR2 FQGTGA. The CDR3 loop is CASRSPEANTDTQYF. In DNA, the CDR3 is TGTGCCAGCAGGTCTCCGGAGGCGAACACAGATACGCAGTATTTT.

This chain joins TRBV4-2 and TRBJ1-2; a weak D match, TRBD1 (6 bases). The CDR3 is made up of 12 amino acids. In germline, CDR1 is LGHNA, CDR2 YNFKEQ. The V gene lost 8 bases and the J gene lost 8 bases, with 15 bases spanning the gap. The CDR3 spells CASGEGGEGYTF. As DNA, the CDR3 is TGTGCCAGCGGAGAAGGGGGGGAAGGCTACACCTTC.

The gene calls are TRBV6-5 and TRBJ1-2, with TRBD1 identical over 10 bases. This CDR3 has 14 amino acids. The V gene's germline CDR1 is MNHEY and CDR2 SVGAGI. The junction had 4 bases not matched to a gene; V was cut back by 5 bases and J by 4 bases. CDR3 residues: CASSPTGGRYGYTF. In DNA, the CDR3 is TGTGCCAGCAGTCCGACAGGGGGCCGCTATGGCTACACCTTC.

This rearrangement joins TRBV27 to TRBJ2-1, with D perhaps matching TRBD1 (6 bases). Germline CDR1 and CDR2: MNHEY and SMNVEV (reference sequence). The V gene lost 4 bases and the J gene lost 10 bases, with 11 bases spanning the gap. The CDR3 length is 12 residues. The CDR3 loop reads CASSSSGDEQFF. CDR3 sequence (DNA): TGTGCCAGCAGTTCTTCAGGGGACGAGCAGTTCTTC.

V and J are TRBV30 and TRBJ2-7; 7 bases match TRBD2. Per the germline V gene, CDR1 is GTSNPN and CDR2 is SVGIG (reference sequence). This CDR3 has 14 amino acids. The V segment lost 2 bases and the J segment 5 bases; nucleotides outside the gene matches: 9. For the CDR3, the DNA is TGTGCCTGGAGTATCGGCGGGAGTGTCCACGAGCAGTACTTC. This codes for CAWSIGGSVHEQYF.

This chain uses TRBV11-2 with TRBJ2-3, with TRBD2 matching 7 bases. This CDR3 comprises 16 residues. The J segment lost 8 bases and the V segment lost 4 bases, leaving 15 bases of the junction unmatched. Germline loops: CDR1 SGHAT, CDR2 FQNNGV. The chain's CDR3 is CASSSPGLPSHGTQYF. CDR3 in DNA: TGTGCCAGCAGCTCCCCGGGACTACCCTCACACGGTACGCAGTATTTT.

This clone came up once. The V and J genes are TRBV5-1 and TRBJ1-6; maybe TRBD1 (5 bases). This CDR3 contains 15 residues. Per germline, CDR1 SGHRS and CDR2 YFSETQ. The V and J ends lost 0 bases and 10 bases respectively, with 14 bases between them. The CDR3 DNA is TGCGCCAGCAGCTTGGCCGGGGGGGACCGCTCACCCCTCCACTTT. The encoded protein is CASSLAGGDRSPLHF.

This rearrangement joins TRBV2 to TRBJ1-6; 7 positions match TRBD1. CDR3 size: 18 residues. The V gene end was trimmed by 7 bases and the J gene end by 0 bases; junction bases not matched to a gene: 12. Germline CDR1 is SNHLY and CDR2 is FYNNEI. The CDR3 DNA is TGTGCCAGCAAGGTGAGGGACAGCAGTAGCTCCTATAATTCACCCCTCCACTTT. Translating it yields CASKVRDSSSSYNSPLHF.

This clone was recorded a few times. The DNA for the CDR3 is TGTGCCAGCAGCTTAGAACTTAGGCGGCAGCTGAACACTGAAGCTTTCTTT. Translating it yields CASSLELRRQLNTEAFF. J is TRBJ1-1 and V is TRBV5-5; D is uncertain. The CDR3 loop spans 17 amino acids. Trimming removed 2 bases at V and 0 bases at J, with 17 bases between. Germline V gene data show CDR1 as SGHKS and CDR2 as YYEKEE (reference sequence).